The 23 T cell receptor beta chains in this list originate from one sample, sequenced in a study of blood T cell repertoires in COVID-19. This table comes from immunoSEQ multiplex PCR, and its TCRdb copy is limited to in-frame clones, with some not included. Of around 160,000 clones listed, approximately 80% are singletons. The sequenced sample was peripheral blood. Receptors originate from a human donor with acute or convalescent COVID-19. The donor label of this sample is uncertain.

The V call is TRBV11-2, the J call TRBJ2-2; possible D gene TRBD2, 6 bases. The CDR3 totals 13 residues. V lost 3 bases and J 7 bases, leaving 9 bases between the germline ends. Looked up from germline, CDR1 is SGHAT and CDR2 is FQNNGV. In nucleotides, the CDR3 is TGTGCCAGCAGCTTCGCCGGGGGCGGGGAGCTGTTTTTT. It yields the protein CASSFAGGGELFF.

This chain connects TRBV29-1 to TRBJ2-2; the match to TRBD1 covers 7 bases. The V and J ends lost 4 bases and 2 bases, in that order; junction bases with no gene match: 7. Per the germline V gene, CDR1 is SQVTM and CDR2 is ANQGSEA. This CDR3 contains 15 residues. The CDR3 region is CSVGKGTANTGELFF. CDR3 coding DNA: TGCAGCGTTGGAAAGGGGACAGCCAACACCGGGGAGCTGTTTTTT.

This chain joins TRBV15 and TRBJ2-7; a possible D gene is TRBD2 (5 bases). This CDR3 region has 16 residues. V dropped 2 bases and J dropped 2 bases, with 16 bases sitting between them. The germline V gene encodes CDR1 LNHNV and CDR2 YYDKDF (reference sequence). CDR3 in DNA: TGTGCCACCAGCAGACCAGGAGGAGGAAACCCCTACGAGCAGTACTTC. It codes for CATSRPGGGNPYEQYF.

The chain couples TRBV30 to TRBJ1-2, with 7 positions matching TRBD1. CDR3 size: 13 residues. V was pared by 0 bases and J by 10 bases, with 8 bases of the junction left unmatched. CDR1 and CDR2 (germline): GTSNPN, SVGIG (reference sequence). CDR3 in DNA: TGTGCCTGGAGTGTACTGACAGGGTTGGACTACACCTTC. Encoded protein: CAWSVLTGLDYTF.

The CDR3 sequence: CASRKGLGAYEQYF. Here the CDR3 DNA reads TGTGCCAGCAGGAAGGGACTGGGGGCCTACGAGCAGTACTTC. V is TRBV7-8 and J is TRBJ2-7, with D possibly TRBD2 on 6 matching bases. CDR1 and CDR2 from the germline V gene are SGHVS and FQNEAQ. The V and J ends lost 6 bases and 2 bases respectively, with 14 bases between them. The CDR3 has 14 amino acids.

This rearrangement joins TRBV6-5 to TRBJ2-7; D might be TRBD1 (5 bases). Trimming left V 0 bases short and J 11 bases short, with 14 bases between. CDR3 length equals 13 residues. Germline values: CDR1 MNHEY, CDR2 SVGAGI. The CDR3 coding sequence is TGTGCCAGCAGTTACTCGATTACAGGAGAGAAGTACTTC. This gives the protein CASSYSITGEKYF.

The table lists this clone with a few counts. J is TRBJ1-1 and V is TRBV5-6, with TRBD1 matching 7 bases. Germline assignment: CDR1 SGHDT and CDR2 YYEEEE. This CDR3 is built from 17 residues. Losses at the gene ends were 0 bases for V and 8 bases for J; bases not matched to a gene: 16. CDR3 amino acids: CASSLGLWRAQGPEAFF. The DNA for the CDR3 is TGTGCCAGCAGCTTGGGGCTTTGGAGGGCACAGGGGCCCGAAGCTTTCTTT.

The count of this clone is one. The J gene is TRBJ2-7, the V gene TRBV9; the match to TRBD2 covers 8 bases. Germline loops: CDR1 SGDLS, CDR2 YYNGEE. The CDR3 is 16 amino acids. V was clipped by 4 bases and J by 2 bases; unmatched bases: 11. CDR3 sequence reads: CASSPGGRGDPYEQYF. CDR3 nucleotides: TGTGCCAGCAGCCCAGGAGGGCGGGGGGACCCCTACGAGCAGTACTTC.

This sequence joins TRBV28 and TRBJ1-1, with D tentatively TRBD1 (5 bases). V lost 2 bases and J lost 5, with 12 bases in between. Germline CDR1 and CDR2: MDHEN and SYDVKM. CDR3 length equals 14 residues. CDR3 bases: TGTGCCAGCAGTTTAGAGGGGAGGAGGACTGAAGCTTTCTTT. Encoded protein: CASSLEGRRTEAFF.

This clone was observed a few times. The J gene is TRBJ1-1, the V gene TRBV25-1, with D possibly matching TRBD1 (5 bases). Trimming removed 4 bases at V and 2 bases at J, with 8 bases between. Germline CDR1 reads MGHDK; CDR2 reads SYGVNS. The CDR3 has 13 amino acids. The CDR3 loop reads CASSAGRNTEAFF. DNA of the CDR3: TGTGCCAGCAGTGCAGGGCGAAACACTGAAGCTTTCTTT. The entire variable domain, with the rest obtained from reference TRBV25-1 and TRBJ1-1, is as follows: EADIYQTPRYLVIGTGKKITLECSQTMGHDKMYWYQQDPGMELHLIHYSYGVNSTEKGDLSSESTVSRIRTEHFPLTLESARPSHTSQYLCASSAGRNTEAFFGQGTRLTVV.

This clone appeared a single time. The chain uses TRBV5-5 and TRBJ2-1; 10 nucleotides align to TRBD1. The junction had 12 bases not matched to a gene; V was cut back by 0 bases and J by 6 bases. Germline loops: CDR1 SGHKS, CDR2 YYEKEE (reference sequence). The CDR3 is 18 amino acids. CDR3 DNA: TGTGCCAGCAGCTTGGGGATGCTCGGGACAGGGGTAGGCAATGAGCAGTTCTTC. Translating gives CASSLGMLGTGVGNEQFF.

CDR3 DNA sequence: TGTGCCAGCAGAGGACAATTCCCGCAGTATGGCTACACCTTC. Translation gives CASRGQFPQYGYTF. The chain recombines TRBV6-5 with TRBJ1-2, with D possibly being TRBD1 (5 bases). Per germline, CDR1 MNHEY and CDR2 SVGAGI. This CDR3 region has 14 residues. V was trimmed by 6 bases and J by 5 bases, leaving 16 bases between them.

This chain uses TRBV4-1 with TRBJ1-5; D unresolved. This CDR3 contains 14 residues. CDR1 MGHRA and CDR2 YSYEKL come from the germline V gene. Deletions cut 0 bases from V and 6 bases from J, with 9 bases between. DNA for the CDR3: TGCGCCAGCAGCCAAGAGTTAGCTGGTCAGCCCCAGCATTTT. As protein: CASSQELAGQPQHF.

The rearrangement uses TRBV21-1 and TRBJ2-7; the table's D call of TRBD2 was not tested on the DNA. TRBV21-1 is flagged as a pseudogene. This CDR3 spans 24 amino acids. For the CDR3, the DNA is TGTGCCAGCAGCAAAGTCAGAGGGACAGGGGTGGCGGGACTAGCGGATCCACACTACTACGAGCAGTACTTC. Amino acid sequence: CASSKVRGTGVAGLADPHYYEQYF.

The chain employs TRBV6-6 and TRBJ1-2, with D maybe TRBD1 (5 bases). Germline V gene data show CDR1 as MNHNY and CDR2 as SVGAGI (reference sequence). V was trimmed by 7 bases and J by 8 bases, leaving 14 bases between them. This CDR3 comprises 12 residues. The CDR3 DNA follows: TGTGCCAGCACCCCCCCCCAGGGCGGCTACACCTTC. Protein product: CASTPPQGGYTF.

The V gene is TRBV28, the J gene TRBJ2-4, with D maybe TRBD1 (6 bases). The CDR3 is 15 residues long. Trimming removed 3 bases at V and 3 bases at J, with 12 bases between. CDR1 is MDHEN, CDR2 SYDVKM, per germline. Here the CDR3 reads CASSFWGRGKNIQYF. In DNA form, the CDR3 reads TGTGCCAGCAGTTTCTGGGGGCGAGGCAAAAACATTCAGTACTTC.

This clone has a single count. This chain uses TRBV4-1 with TRBJ2-1; 8 bases line up with TRBD2. V shed 3 bases and J 4 bases; nucleotides not matched to a gene: 5. This CDR3 is 15 amino acids long. The germline CDR1 and CDR2 sequences are MGHRA and YSYEKL. CDR3 sequence: CASSHAGGVYNEQFF. The CDR3 nucleotides are TGCGCCAGCAGCCACGCGGGGGGAGTTTACAATGAGCAGTTCTTC.

The V gene is TRBV3-1 (or the pseudogene TRBV3-2), the J gene TRBJ1-4; D unresolved. Trimming shortened V by 1 base and J by 7 bases, and 13 bases separated the two germline ends. The CDR3 covers 15 residues. CDR1 and CDR2 (germline): LGHDT, YNNKEL (reference sequence). In DNA form, the CDR3 reads TGTGCCAGCAGCCAAGGTAACCGGAGAGTTGAAAAACTGTTTTTT. As protein: CASSQGNRRVEKLFF.

This chain joins TRBV6-1 and TRBJ2-1, with TRBD2 as a possible D gene (5 bases). This CDR3 spans 16 amino acids. Trimming took off 4 bases at V and 1 base at J, with 14 bases between the two ends. In germline, CDR1 is MNHNS, CDR2 SASEGT. The CDR3 reads CASSVNGISSYNEQFF. CDR3 nucleotide sequence: TGTGCCAGCAGTGTTAACGGGATTTCTTCCTACAATGAGCAGTTCTTC.

The CDR3 loop reads CASRADRGDNQPQHF. DNA for the CDR3: TGTGCCAGCAGGGCTGACAGGGGGGACAATCAGCCCCAGCATTTT. The chain uses TRBV2 and TRBJ1-5; 9 bases line up with TRBD1. The CDR3 consists of 15 residues. The trim removed 6 bases at V and 3 bases at J, leaving 6 bases unmatched. Germline loops: CDR1 SNHLY, CDR2 FYNNEI.

This clone was seen just once. The chain joins TRBV11-3 to TRBJ2-1; perhaps TRBD1 as D (5 bases). Germline V gives CDR1 SGHNT, CDR2 YENEEA. CDR3 size: 15 residues. Trimming shortened V by 1 base and J by 8 bases, and 15 bases separated the two germline ends. The CDR3 DNA reads as TGTGCCAGCAGCTTAGGAGCACAGGCCATGGATGAGCAGTTCTTC. Protein product: CASSLGAQAMDEQFF. The whole variable domain, remainder taken from reference TRBV11-3 and TRBJ2-1, is EAGVVQSPRYKIIEKKQPVAFWCNPISGHNTLYWYLQNLGQGPELLIRYENEEAVDDSQLPKDRFSAERLKGVDSTLKIQPAELGDSAVYLCASSLGAQAMDEQFFGPGTRLTVL.

This clone was counted once. The V and J genes are TRBV5-6 and TRBJ2-5; D not certain. CDR3 length: 13 residues. V lost 4 bases and J lost 5, with 12 bases in between. Germline assignment: CDR1 SGHDT and CDR2 YYEEEE. CDR3 amino acids: CASSLRNSETQYF. The CDR3, as DNA: TGTGCCAGCAGCCTGCGGAACTCGGAGACCCAGTACTTC.

The chain joins TRBV5-6 to TRBJ1-2; no firm D call. The V gene's germline CDR1 is SGHDT and CDR2 YYEEEE. The ends were cut back, 2 bases at V and 2 bases at J, with 13 bases in the middle. The CDR3 has 15 residues. The DNA of the CDR3 is TGTGCCAGCAGCTTTGTCAGTAGCGGCAACTATGGCTACACCTTC. Encoded protein: CASSFVSSGNYGYTF. Full variable domain (missing parts from reference TRBV5-6 and TRBJ1-2): DAGVTQSPTHLIKTRGQQVTLRCSPKSGHDTVSWYQQALGQGPQFIFQYYEEEERQRGNFPDRFSGHQFPNYSSELNVNALLLGDSALYLCASSFVSSGNYGYTFGSGTRLTVV.